This TCR beta chain came from a study of fetal regulatory T cell absence and autoimmunity (dated by TCRdb to the late 2010s). Notes on the research overall: Autoimmunity of the exocrine pancreas was seen in the IPEX patients even though clinical diabetes was absent.

On the immunoSEQ human TCRbeta survey platform, TCRbeta CDR3 regions were amplified and barcoded with a two-step multiplex PCR. Libraries were sequenced on Illumina instruments, with IgH sequenced in parallel from the same samples. In the paper's pipeline: Raw reads were filtered against IMGT V, D, J definitions and were binned using a nearest-neighbor algorithm so that PCR and sequencing errors were removed. A clone was defined as an identical nucleotide sequence, and differential abundance between tissues was tested with a Fisher exact test for each clone using a pFDR threshold of p<0.01. Clones whose frequencies were too low for statistical inference were excluded by a minimum inclusion filter of 10 in either sample. The immunoSEQ Analyzer was used for pairwise clonal comparisons, and IMGT tools were used to assess gene family usage. The table comes from immuneACCESS by way of TCRdb, which keeps in-frame sequences with V and J called. Part of the clones is missing from these tables; in studies checked, under half for an unresolved V gene and the rest for unknown reasons. That table supplies the V and J calls and clone size; D and trimming were determined from the DNA. The sample table lists more than 90,000 clones, 60% to 80% of them with a count of one. The top ten hold roughly 2% of the sample.

Summary of the overall study and its limitations: TRB gene family usage was broadly similar between cord blood and pancreas, resembling published neonatal and adult repertoires. The TCR compartment showed significant oligoclonal enrichment in pancreas versus cord blood, with some top clones over 85-fold enriched. The oligoclonal enrichment was interpreted as support for antigen-driven autoimmunity in the pancreas before birth in IPEX syndrome.

Genomic DNA from frozen pancreas tissue was processed for repertoire sequencing. The DNeasy Blood and Tissue Kit was used to extract about 2-3.2 ug of genomic DNA from umbilical cord blood or frozen pancreas. Of note for this clone: Its antigen is not yet known. No base qualities exist here, and no much larger clone lies one base off it.

The specimen was pancreas tissue. This TCR was recovered from a male donor with IPEX syndrome.

This receptor carries the CDR3 CASTRDNKNIQYF. The nucleotides read TGTGCCAGCACCAGGGACAACAAAAACATTCAGTACTTC. Here the chain combines TRBV6-6 and TRBJ2-4, and possibly TRBD1, on 6 matching bases. The germline V gene (reference sequence) supplies CDR1 MNHNY and CDR2 SVGAGI. Deletion took 7 bases off V and 3 bases off J, with a span of 10 bases between the germline ends. The CDR3 spans 13 residues, from the cysteine through the phenylalanine. Only the CDR3 part of the read is kept: 39 bases, read in frame from the first base.